This TCR beta chain was retrieved from a study of chemoradiotherapy in HPV16-positive cancers. This CDR3 contains 14 residues. The germline CDR1 and CDR2 sequences are SGHVS and FNYEAQ. The ends were cut back, 6 bases at V and 7 bases at J, with 15 bases in the middle. Some clones are missing from TCRdb's copy, which holds only in-frame ones; the method was immunoSEQ multiplex PCR. This sample has 7,500 or so clones, with over 55% found just once. There are a few counts of this clone. The source of this sequence is a human donor with HPV-associated anogenital cancer. The J gene is TRBJ2-2, the V gene TRBV7-6; D unresolved. Sequences were derived from tumor tissue, sampled from a patient who underwent chemoradiotherapy. CDR3 amino acids: CASSPGPTYGELFF. CDR3 in DNA: TGTGCCAGCAGTCCGGGCCCAACGTACGGGGAGCTGTTTTTT.